The rows below give T cell receptor beta chains drawn from one sample of a study of beta chain features in type 1 diabetes. This table comes from immunoSEQ multiplex PCR, and its TCRdb copy is limited to in-frame clones, with some not included. The sample lists approximately 340,000 clones, more than 13% occurring once. The sample was naive CD4+ T cells from blood. The receptors come from a woman between 18 and 30 years old in good health. Each CDR3 is given with its conserved first and last residue.

cdr3_aa j_call v_call
CASSPGQGADTQYF TRBJ2-3 TRBV13
CSVSRSSGTETQYF TRBJ2-5 TRBV29-1
CASSPEFLSSYEQYF TRBJ2-7 TRBV7-9
CASSISGKKNIQYF TRBJ2-4 TRBV11-2
CASIEGVYPRTDTQYF TRBJ2-3 TRBV7-3
CSATAYNEQFF TRBJ2-1 TRBV20-1
CAWSEQVGEKLFF TRBJ1-4 TRBV30
CASSPSINQPQHF TRBJ1-5 TRBV18
CASSRGLAEGYEQYF TRBJ2-7 TRBV4-3
CASSLWTSGIRNEQFF TRBJ2-1 TRBV7-2
CASSSHLPGLAGVGETQYF TRBJ2-5 TRBV7-6
CASSTGTGNFMNTEAFF TRBJ1-1 TRBV14
CASSRTGISGNTIYF TRBJ1-3 TRBV5-4
CASRGNRGQFAEAFF TRBJ1-1 TRBV2
CAISVGQGNQPQHF TRBJ1-5 TRBV10-3
CASSLRTVTGELFF TRBJ2-2 TRBV7-6
CAWSLAGAGNQPQHF TRBJ1-5 TRBV30
CASSPIRGNQPQHF TRBJ1-5 TRBV7-2
CASSETHLRTEAFF TRBJ1-1 TRBV7-3
CASSPPSGRAGEQFF TRBJ2-1 TRBV18
CASSRDSNYEQYF TRBJ2-7 TRBV5-4
CASSLGLLADTDTQYF TRBJ2-3 TRBV7-3
CSVLEGSNTEAFF TRBJ1-1 TRBV29-1
CASSDPTVQETQYF TRBJ2-5 TRBV25-1
CASSFGVAGGSTDTQYF TRBJ2-3 TRBV7-3
CSGGHNEQFF TRBJ2-1 TRBV30
CASSVTGEIHGYTF TRBJ1-2 TRBV6-6
CASSPSGAKGEKLFF TRBJ1-4 TRBV18
CASSLASEGGEQYF TRBJ2-7 TRBV5-4
CASSAGQGRMNTEAFF TRBJ1-1 TRBV19
CASSLTGLAYLTGELFF TRBJ2-2 TRBV28
CASSLGRGETQYF TRBJ2-5 TRBV2
CASSRAGTSGNNEQFF TRBJ2-1 TRBV7-9
CAITKVQGAYGYTF TRBJ1-2 TRBV10-3
CASSLGSGETQYF TRBJ2-5 TRBV7-2
CASSVSSVAVSNEQFF TRBJ2-1 TRBV9
CASSQQGSNQPQHF TRBJ1-5 TRBV5-1
CASSLVGTGGYAKNIQYF TRBJ2-4 TRBV7-9
CSARAGVEQYF TRBJ2-7 TRBV20-1
CSVLKQVSTEAFF TRBJ1-1 TRBV29-1
CAWSLGNTEAFF TRBJ1-1 TRBV30
CASSLEGPDEQYF TRBJ2-7 TRBV28
CASSNAVGTEAFF TRBJ1-1 TRBV21-1
CASSFTANYGYTF TRBJ1-2 TRBV7-8
CASSLISGQYNEQFF TRBJ2-1 TRBV11-1
CASSQQGSGGELFF TRBJ2-2 TRBV6-4
CASSLVGDEQYF TRBJ2-7 TRBV5-1
CASSPLGVETQYF TRBJ2-5 TRBV18
CATATSGSGNGELFF TRBJ2-2 TRBV28
CASREVSGYNEQFF TRBJ2-1 TRBV25-1
CSASLYGYTF TRBJ1-2 TRBV20-1
CASSLLLADQETQYF TRBJ2-5 TRBV18
CASRANSYNEQFF TRBJ2-1 TRBV7-3
CAWSSRQGYNEQFF TRBJ2-1 TRBV30
CASSLVRTDTQYF TRBJ2-3 TRBV5-6
CASSRPRLSGRETQYF TRBJ2-5 TRBV7-3
CASKGVWETQYF TRBJ2-5 TRBV28
CAWSWGGAGNEQFF TRBJ2-1 TRBV30
CASSRAGDEDTQYF TRBJ2-3 TRBV5-1